These 29 T cell receptor beta chains share one sample of origin, sequenced in a study of cytomegalovirus exposure and HLA in healthy donors. Researchers ran the PCR with 60 Vbeta and 13 Jbeta primers. Sequencing was performed with immunoSEQ multiplex PCR; in TCRdb, only in-frame clones are kept and a portion is missing. The sample shows under 300,000 clones, almost 85% of them seen only once. The sample was PBMCs. The receptors originated from a middle-aged woman in good health and CMV-seropositive.

The chain carries TRBV28 and TRBJ1-3; 8 bases fit TRBD1. The CDR3 covers 17 residues. The V segment lost 6 bases and the J segment 0 bases; nucleotides outside the gene matches: 10. The V gene's germline CDR1 is MDHEN and CDR2 SYDVKM. The CDR3 coding sequence is TGTGCCAGCAGCCTCATGGACAGGGCCCTCTCTGGAAACACCATATATTTT. Protein: CASSLMDRALSGNTIYF.

V and J are TRBV7-9 and TRBJ2-3; 14 bases fit TRBD2. The V segment lost 4 bases and the J segment 1 base; nucleotides outside the gene matches: 1. This CDR3 has 16 residues. In germline, CDR1 is SEHNR, CDR2 FQNEAQ (reference sequence). The CDR3, as DNA: TGTGCCAGCAGCTCGGGACTAGCGGGGGGCACAGATACGCAGTATTTT. Residues: CASSSGLAGGTDTQYF.

This clone has only a few counts. The rearrangement joins TRBV5-6 to TRBJ2-3, with 7 bases identical to TRBD1. This CDR3 comprises 14 residues. The J segment lost 4 bases and the V segment lost 4 bases, leaving 6 bases of the junction unmatched. Germline V lookup: CDR1 SGHDT, CDR2 YYEEEE. The CDR3: CASSGGQSADTQYF. DNA for the CDR3: TGTGCCAGCAGCGGGGGACAGAGCGCAGATACGCAGTATTTT.

This clone came up once. This chain joins TRBV5-6 and TRBJ2-4; D may be TRBD1 (5 bases). The CDR3 has 14 residues. Germline V gene data show CDR1 as SGHDT and CDR2 as YYEEEE. V lost 0 bases to trimming and J lost 8 bases, with 12 bases between them. The CDR3 here is CASSLGQGVDIQYF. In nucleotides, the CDR3 is TGTGCCAGCAGCTTGGGGCAGGGTGTGGACATTCAGTACTTC. The full variable domain, its missing parts supplied by reference TRBV5-6 and TRBJ2-4, is DAGVTQSPTHLIKTRGQQVTLRCSPKSGHDTVSWYQQALGQGPQFIFQYYEEEERQRGNFPDRFSGHQFPNYSSELNVNALLLGDSALYLCASSLGQGVDIQYFGAGTRLSVL.

This clone has ten or more counts. The chain has TRBV5-1 and TRBJ2-2, with a possible D match to TRBD1 (6 bases). The CDR3 covers 16 residues. The germline V and J ends were trimmed by 2 bases and 1 base, with 12 bases remaining between them. The germline V gene encodes CDR1 SGHRS and CDR2 YFSETQ. The DNA of the CDR3 is TGCGCCAGCAGCTTTTCCGGGACAATGAACACCGGGGAGCTGTTTTTT. It translates to CASSFSGTMNTGELFF. Filled out from reference TRBV5-1 and TRBJ2-2, the complete variable domain reads KAGVTQTPRYLIKTRGQQVTLSCSPISGHRSVSWYQQTPGQGLQFLFEYFSETQRNKGNFPGRFSGRQFSNSRSEMNVSTLELGDSALYLCASSFSGTMNTGELFFGEGSRLTVL.

This rearrangement joins TRBV9 to TRBJ2-2, with TRBD2 identical over 10 bases. After removal of 0 bases from V and 1 base from J, the junction contained 9 bases not matched to a gene. CDR1 and CDR2 from the germline V gene are SGDLS and YYNGEE. There are 19 residues in the CDR3. The CDR3: CASSVARGLAGVNTGELFF. CDR3 sequence (DNA): TGTGCCAGCAGCGTAGCTAGGGGGCTAGCGGGAGTGAACACCGGGGAGCTGTTTTTT.

The CDR3 reads CASSIGRNRGYNQPQHF. CDR3 DNA: TGTGCCAGTAGTATAGGACGTAACAGGGGGTACAATCAGCCCCAGCATTTT. The gene calls are TRBV19 and TRBJ1-5; the match to TRBD1 covers 8 bases. This CDR3 region has 17 residues. The V gene's germline CDR1 is LNHDA and CDR2 SQIVND (reference sequence). V dropped 1 base and J dropped 3; count of bases not matched to a gene: 8.

The rearrangement joins TRBV28 to TRBJ2-7; 9 nucleotides align to TRBD1. CDR3 length: 14 residues. The trim removed 8 bases at V and 2 bases at J, leaving 7 bases unmatched. Looked up from germline, CDR1 is MDHEN and CDR2 is SYDVKM. The CDR3 loop is CASRGTGQAYEQYF. The DNA for the CDR3 is TGTGCCAGCCGTGGGACAGGGCAGGCCTACGAGCAGTACTTC.

There are a few counts of this clone. The genes are TRBV11-2 and TRBJ2-4, with unresolved D. Germline-derived CDR1 and CDR2 are SGHAT and FQNNGV. This CDR3 region has 14 residues. V lost 3 bases and J 5 bases, leaving 11 bases between the germline ends. CDR3 protein: CASSLTPKENIQYF. The DNA for the CDR3 is TGTGCCAGCAGCTTGACACCTAAAGAAAACATTCAGTACTTC. Looking up the rest from reference TRBV11-2 and TRBJ2-4 gives the full variable domain: EAGVAQSPRYKIIEKRQSVAFWCNPISGHATLYWYQQILGQGPKLLIQFQNNGVVDDSQLPKDRFSAERLKGVDSTLKIQPAKLEDSAVYLCASSLTPKENIQYFGAGTRLSVL.

The chain recombines TRBV1 with TRBJ2-5; the table's D call, TRBD2, was not checked against the DNA. TRBV1 is classified as a pseudogene. This CDR3 is built from 20 residues. CDR3 amino acids: CTSSQDSPGGREITQETQYF. CDR3 DNA sequence: TGCACCAGCAGCCAAGATTCTCCCGGGGGGCGGGAGATCACCCAAGAGACCCAGTACTTC.

This clone turned up a few times. J is TRBJ2-1 and V is TRBV5-4; 10 bases are shared with TRBD2. With 4 bases clipped from V and 9 bases from J, the junction kept 4 bases outside the gene matches. Germline assignment: CDR1 SGHNT and CDR2 YYREEE (reference sequence). The CDR3 length is 13 residues. CDR3 bases: TGTGCCAGCAGCGACCTAGCGGGAGCTGAGCAGTTCTTC. Translation gives CASSDLAGAEQFF. Complete variable domain (other parts from reference TRBV5-4 and TRBJ2-1): ETGVTQSPTHLIKTRGQQVTLRCSSQSGHNTVSWYQQALGQGPQFIFQYYREEENGRGNFPPRFSGLQFPNYSSELNVNALELDDSALYLCASSDLAGAEQFFGPGTRLTVL.

The chain carries TRBV6-6 and TRBJ2-7; TRBD1 matches at 9 bases. CDR1 and CDR2 from the germline V gene are MNHNY and SVGAGI (reference sequence). The CDR3 spans 14 residues. The V gene end was trimmed by 6 bases and the J gene end by 8 bases; junction bases not matched to a gene: 11. CDR3 amino acids: CASRGDREIGQQYF. CDR3 nucleotide sequence: TGTGCCAGCAGGGGGGACAGGGAAATAGGTCAGCAGTACTTC.

V usage is TRBV28 and J usage is TRBJ1-3; TRBD1 is a possible D gene (6 bases). The V gene lost 6 bases and the J gene lost 4 bases, with 19 bases spanning the gap. The CDR3 runs 16 residues. Germline V CDR1 and CDR2: MDHEN, SYDVKM. The CDR3 loop reads CASSFSDRPSGNTIYF. The CDR3 DNA sequence: TGTGCCAGCAGCTTTTCTGACAGGCCCTCCGGAAACACCATATATTTT.

The V call is TRBV11-1, the J call TRBJ1-2; unclear D gene. This CDR3 spans 14 amino acids. With 0 bases removed from V and 1 base from J, the gap between germline ends came to 6 bases. Germline loops: CDR1 SGHAT, CDR2 FQDESV (reference sequence). CDR3 residues: CASSLARVNYGYTF. CDR3 in DNA: TGTGCCAGCAGCTTAGCGCGGGTTAACTATGGCTACACCTTC.

This clone was observed once. CDR3 loop: CASSLSRDRGLPNEKLFF. The CDR3 nucleotides are TGTGCCAGCAGCTTGAGTAGGGACAGGGGGCTCCCTAATGAAAAACTGTTTTTT. The genes are TRBV5-8 and TRBJ1-4, with TRBD1 matching over 12 bases. The CDR3 loop spans 18 amino acids. CDR1 and CDR2 (germline): SGHTS, YDEGEE. V was clipped by 1 base and J by 3 bases; unmatched bases: 7.

The rearrangement uses TRBV9 and TRBJ2-7; TRBD2 aligns across 9 bases. V gave up 2 bases and J gave up 7 bases; unmatched junction bases: 10. Germline V lookup: CDR1 SGDLS, CDR2 YYNGEE. CDR3 size: 15 residues. CDR3 amino acids: CASSVGLAGRQEQYF. CDR3 DNA sequence: TGTGCCAGCAGCGTGGGCCTAGCGGGGCGTCAAGAGCAGTACTTC.

This chain uses TRBV27 with TRBJ2-3; 10 bases map to TRBD2. Germline V gene lookup returns CDR1 MNHEY and CDR2 SMNVEV (reference sequence). The CDR3 is made up of 15 amino acids. The junction had 5 bases not matched to a gene; V was cut back by 2 bases and J by 6 bases. The CDR3 bases are TGTGCCAGCAGTTTAGCTAGCGGGAGAGGTGATACGCAGTATTTT. Encoded protein: CASSLASGRGDTQYF.

This clone appeared a single time. This CDR3 is CAWSFDSGAGDITYEQYF. CDR3 DNA: TGTGCCTGGAGCTTCGATTCGGGGGCGGGAGACATCACCTACGAGCAGTACTTC. The chain links TRBV30 to TRBJ2-7, with D maybe TRBD2 (7 bases). Germline V gene lookup returns CDR1 GTSNPN and CDR2 SVGIG (reference sequence). Trimming removed 3 bases at V and 2 bases at J, with 26 bases between. The CDR3 consists of 18 residues.

The chain recombines TRBV30 with TRBJ1-4; no definite D call. The CDR3 is 13 residues long. Germline CDR1 and CDR2: GTSNPN and SVGIG (reference sequence). The CDR3 DNA reads as TGTGCTTGGCGGGGTTCGGCGGATGAAAAACTGTTTTTT. This gives the protein CAWRGSADEKLFF.

This rearrangement joins TRBV5-4 to TRBJ2-3; TRBD2 matches at 9 bases. Unmatched junction bases numbered 8, after V lost 4 bases and J lost 2 bases. The CDR3 loop spans 16 amino acids. Per germline, CDR1 SGHNT and CDR2 YYREEE (reference sequence). The CDR3: CASSRDAGGVTDTQYF. Written as DNA, the CDR3 is TGTGCCAGCAGCCGGGACGCGGGAGGGGTCACAGATACGCAGTATTTT.

The chain combines TRBV7-8 with TRBJ2-7, with 15 nucleotides matching TRBD2. This CDR3 has 16 amino acids. Trimming took 6 bases from V and 5 from J; bases not matched to a gene: 8. Per the germline V gene, CDR1 is SGHVS and CDR2 is FQNEAQ. CDR3 sequence (DNA): TGTGCCAGCAGAGCCGGACTAGCGGGAGGGATCAACGAGCAGTACTTC. This translates into CASRAGLAGGINEQYF.

V gene TRBV7-3 combines with J gene TRBJ2-1; 15 bases fit TRBD2. There are 16 residues in the CDR3. Germline loops: CDR1 SGHTA, CDR2 FQGTGA. V shed 5 bases and J 9 bases; nucleotides not matched to a gene: 8. The CDR3 DNA sequence: TGTGCCAGCAGCCCAGGACTAGCGGGAGGGTCGGGTGAGCAGTTCTTC. This encodes CASSPGLAGGSGEQFF.

The chain joins TRBV5-1 to TRBJ2-7; 9 nucleotides line up with TRBD1. The CDR3 totals 16 residues. The ends lost 1 base at V and 7 bases at J; junction bases unmatched: 12. Germline loops: CDR1 SGHRS, CDR2 YFSETQ. This chain's CDR3 is CASSLWGGQGPQEQYF. CDR3 DNA: TGCGCCAGCAGCTTGTGGGGGGGACAGGGTCCGCAGGAGCAGTACTTC.

J is TRBJ1-5 and V is TRBV19; the D is unclear. The CDR3 extends over 14 amino acids. V lost 2 bases and J lost 4, with 9 bases in between. The germline V gene has CDR1 LNHDA and CDR2 SQIVND (reference sequence). The CDR3 loop is CASSIPGRNQPQHF. DNA of the CDR3: TGTGCCAGTAGTATACCGGGGAGGAATCAGCCCCAGCATTTT. Complete variable domain (other parts from reference TRBV19 and TRBJ1-5): DGGITQSPKYLFRKEGQNVTLSCEQNLNHDAMYWYRQDPGQGLRLIYYSQIVNDFQKGDIAEGYSVSREKKESFPLTVTSAQKNPTAFYLCASSIPGRNQPQHFGDGTRLSIL.

The V and J genes are TRBV18 and TRBJ2-7; 9 bases agree with TRBD2. Germline CDR1 and CDR2: KGHSH and LQKENI. V gave up 5 bases and J gave up 4 bases; unmatched junction bases: 9. There are 15 residues in the CDR3. The CDR3 loop reads CASSSIAGDTYEQYF. The CDR3 nucleotides are TGTGCCAGCTCATCAATAGCGGGAGACACTTACGAGCAGTACTTC.

V gene TRBV27 combines with J gene TRBJ2-3; the D is unclear. The V gene's germline CDR1 is MNHEY and CDR2 SMNVEV (reference sequence). V lost 5 bases, J lost 4 bases, and 16 bases lay in between. The CDR3 has 15 residues. The CDR3 DNA sequence: TGTGCCAGCAGTATGTGGAGATTAAGGTCAGATACGCAGTATTTT. Encoded protein: CASSMWRLRSDTQYF.

The J gene is TRBJ2-3, the V gene TRBV7-9, with a weak D call TRBD2 (6 bases). V was pared by 5 bases and J by 4 bases, with 13 bases between. The germline CDR1 and CDR2 sequences are SEHNR and FQNEAQ (reference sequence). CDR3 length: 14 amino acids. CDR3 residues: CASSTEGAPDTQYF. The DNA for the CDR3 is TGTGCCAGCAGCACGGAGGGAGCTCCAGATACGCAGTATTTT. Supplemented by reference TRBV7-9 and TRBJ2-3, the full variable domain reads DTGVSQNPRHKITKRGQNVTFRCDPISEHNRLYWYRQTLGQGPEFLTYFQNEAQLEKSRLLSDRFSAERPKGSFSTLEIQRTEQGDSAMYLCASSTEGAPDTQYFGPGTRLTVL.

The gene calls are TRBV19 and TRBJ2-3; D gene ambiguous. Germline-derived CDR1 and CDR2 are LNHDA and SQIVND (reference sequence). Trimming cost V 6 bases and J 6 bases, with 10 bases left between them. The CDR3 is 12 residues long. CDR3 residues: CASSPGWDTQYF. In DNA, the CDR3 is TGTGCCAGTAGCCCAGGATGGGATACGCAGTATTTT.

The CDR3 is CASSPDNRGNTEAFF. The CDR3 nucleotides read TGCGCCAGCAGTCCGGACAACCGAGGAAACACTGAAGCTTTCTTT. The chain carries TRBV4-3 and TRBJ1-1; a weak D match, TRBD1 (5 bases). Per germline, CDR1 LGHNA and CDR2 YSLEER. The CDR3 consists of 15 residues. Between the trimmed V and J ends, which lost 6 bases and 2 bases, there was a span of 16 bases.